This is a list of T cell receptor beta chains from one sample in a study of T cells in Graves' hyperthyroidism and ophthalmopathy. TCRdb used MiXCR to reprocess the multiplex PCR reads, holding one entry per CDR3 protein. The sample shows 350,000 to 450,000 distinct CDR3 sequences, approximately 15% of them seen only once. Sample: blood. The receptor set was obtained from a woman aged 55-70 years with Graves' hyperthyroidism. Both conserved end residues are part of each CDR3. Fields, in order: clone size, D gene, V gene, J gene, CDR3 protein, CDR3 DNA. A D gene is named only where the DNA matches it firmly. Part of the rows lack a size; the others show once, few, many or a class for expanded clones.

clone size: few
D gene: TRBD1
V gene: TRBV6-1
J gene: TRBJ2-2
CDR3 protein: CASGTGDTGELFF
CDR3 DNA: TGTGCCAGCGGGACAGGGGACACCGGGGAGCTGTTTTTT

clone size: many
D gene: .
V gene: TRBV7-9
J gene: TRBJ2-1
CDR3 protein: CASSIAFDEQFF
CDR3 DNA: TGTGCCAGCAGCATAGCGTTCGATGAGCAGTTCTTC

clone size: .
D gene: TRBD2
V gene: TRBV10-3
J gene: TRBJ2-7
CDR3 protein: CAISEQGLARRPPYEQYF
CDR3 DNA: TGTGCCATCAGTGAGCAGGGACTAGCGAGACGGCCACCCTACGAGCAGTACTTC

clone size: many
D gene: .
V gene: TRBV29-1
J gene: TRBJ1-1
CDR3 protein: CSAGGQMNTEAFF
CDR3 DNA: TGCAGCGCCGGGGGGCAGATGAACACTGAAGCTTTCTTT

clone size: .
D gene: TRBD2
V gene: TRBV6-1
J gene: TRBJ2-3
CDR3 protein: CASSKRGTSGSTDTQYF
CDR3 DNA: TGTGCCAGCAGTAAGCGGGGGACTAGCGGGAGCACGGATACGCAGTATTTT

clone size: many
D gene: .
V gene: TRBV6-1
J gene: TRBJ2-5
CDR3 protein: CASDKGHQETQYF
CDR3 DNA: TGTGCCAGCGATAAGGGTCACCAAGAGACCCAGTACTTC

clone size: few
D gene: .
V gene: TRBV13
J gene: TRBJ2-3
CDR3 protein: CASSSDQGTTDTQYF
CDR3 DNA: TGTGCCAGCAGCTCAGACCAGGGCACGACAGATACGCAGTATTTT

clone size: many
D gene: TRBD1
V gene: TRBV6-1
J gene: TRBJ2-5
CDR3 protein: CASSFGQGSGGETQYF
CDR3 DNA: TGTGCCAGCAGTTTTGGACAGGGGAGTGGGGGCGAGACCCAGTACTTC

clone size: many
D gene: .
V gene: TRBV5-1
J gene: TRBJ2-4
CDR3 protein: CASSLTQGGNIQYF
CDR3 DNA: TGCGCCAGCAGCTTGACACAGGGAGGGAACATTCAGTACTTC

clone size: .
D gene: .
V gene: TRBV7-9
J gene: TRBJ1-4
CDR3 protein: CASSPGLTGQNEKLFF
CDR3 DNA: TGTGCCAGCAGCCCCGGATTGACGGGACAAAATGAAAAACTGTTTTTT

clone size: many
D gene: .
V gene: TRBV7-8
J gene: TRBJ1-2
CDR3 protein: CASSLRTVRANYGYTF
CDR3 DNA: TGTGCCAGCAGCCTTCGCACGGTGAGAGCTAACTATGGCTACACCTTC

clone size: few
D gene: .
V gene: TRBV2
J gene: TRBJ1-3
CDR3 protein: CASTERGLAGNTIYF
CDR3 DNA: TGTGCCAGCACCGAAAGGGGACTGGCTGGAAACACCATATATTTT

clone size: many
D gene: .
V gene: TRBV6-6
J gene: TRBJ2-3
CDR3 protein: CASSYSSSSASDTQYF
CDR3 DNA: TGTGCCAGCAGTTACTCGAGCTCTAGCGCCTCAGATACGCAGTATTTT

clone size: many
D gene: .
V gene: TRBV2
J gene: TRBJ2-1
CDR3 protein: CASGGGRNEQFF
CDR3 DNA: TGTGCCAGTGGTGGGGGGCGCAATGAGCAGTTCTTC

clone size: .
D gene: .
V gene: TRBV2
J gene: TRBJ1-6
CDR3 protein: CASSDGSLPGSPLHF
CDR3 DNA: TGTGCCAGCAGTGATGGAAGCTTACCAGGTTCACCCCTCCACTTT

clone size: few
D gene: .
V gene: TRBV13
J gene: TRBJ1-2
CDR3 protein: CASSLTGLRRAMRYTF
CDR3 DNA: TGTGCCAGCAGCTTAACGGGACTACGGAGGGCTATGCGTTACACCTTC

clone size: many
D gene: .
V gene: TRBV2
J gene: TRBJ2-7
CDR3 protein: CATSARNSYEQYF
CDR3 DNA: TGTGCCACAAGCGCAAGGAACTCCTACGAGCAGTACTTC

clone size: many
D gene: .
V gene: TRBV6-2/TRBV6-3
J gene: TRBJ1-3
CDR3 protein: CASSTRFGGRTGNTIYF
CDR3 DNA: TGTGCCAGCAGTACCCGGTTTGGGGGGCGAACTGGAAACACCATATATTTT

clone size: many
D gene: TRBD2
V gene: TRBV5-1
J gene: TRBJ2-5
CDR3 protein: CASSFGGGETQYF
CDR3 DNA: TGTGCCAGCAGCTTCGGGGGGGGCGAGACCCAGTACTTC

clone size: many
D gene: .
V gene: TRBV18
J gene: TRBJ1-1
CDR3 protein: CASSTGRTPTEAFF
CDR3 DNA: TGTGCCAGCTCAACCGGGAGGACCCCCACTGAAGCTTTCTTT

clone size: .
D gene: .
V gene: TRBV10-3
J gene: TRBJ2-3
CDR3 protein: CAIKRAVGTDTQYF
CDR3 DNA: TGTGCCATCAAGCGGGCGGTGGGCACAGATACGCAGTATTTT

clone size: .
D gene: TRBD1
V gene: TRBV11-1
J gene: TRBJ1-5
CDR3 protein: CASRWTGDNEPQHF
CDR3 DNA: TGTGCCAGCCGCTGGACAGGGGACAATGAGCCCCAGCATTTT